This TCR beta chain was observed in a study of beta chain features in type 1 diabetes. Per germline, CDR1 SEHNR and CDR2 FQNEAQ (reference sequence). The CDR3 runs 19 residues. V lost 3 bases to trimming and J lost 4 bases, with 27 bases between them. Study-wide points: A definitive answer on HLA type influencing TCRB rearrangement was not reached here. When Type 1 diabetes patients were examined, their TCRB CDR3s proved moderately but significantly shorter in all four CD4+ subsets. A PCR bias possibly favoring shorter templates would apply equally to patients and controls.

This clone has a handful of counts. No antigen is known for it. Expressed TCRB transcripts were sequenced because the isolated RNA had all been reverse transcribed beforehand. Repertoires were generated with immunoSEQ multiplex PCR, while TCRdb's copy carries only in-frame clones and drops some. The table has approximately 160,000 clones, more than 60% seen once. This TCR came from a young man with type 1 diabetes. The material sequenced was naive CD4+ T cells from blood. J is TRBJ2-5 and V is TRBV7-9; D is unresolved. This CDR3 is CASSFGWSVRPQTGETQYF. The CDR3 DNA follows: TGTGCCAGCAGCTTCGGGTGGAGTGTGAGGCCCCAAACTGGAGAGACCCAGTACTTC.